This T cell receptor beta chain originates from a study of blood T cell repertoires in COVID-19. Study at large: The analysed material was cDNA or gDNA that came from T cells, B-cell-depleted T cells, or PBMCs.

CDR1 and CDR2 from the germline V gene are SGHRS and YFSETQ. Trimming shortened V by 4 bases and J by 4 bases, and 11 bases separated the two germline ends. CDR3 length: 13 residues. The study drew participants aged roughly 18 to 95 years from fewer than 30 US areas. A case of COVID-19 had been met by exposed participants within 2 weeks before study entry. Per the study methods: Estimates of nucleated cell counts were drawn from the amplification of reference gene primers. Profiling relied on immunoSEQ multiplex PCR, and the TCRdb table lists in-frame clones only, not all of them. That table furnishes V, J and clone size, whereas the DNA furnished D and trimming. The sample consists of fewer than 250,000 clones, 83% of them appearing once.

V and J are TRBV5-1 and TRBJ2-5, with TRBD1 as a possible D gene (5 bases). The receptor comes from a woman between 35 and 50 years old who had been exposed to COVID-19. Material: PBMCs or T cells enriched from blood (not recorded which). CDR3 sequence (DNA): TGCGCCAGCAGCCCCAGGGAACGAGAGACCCAGTACTTC. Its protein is CASSPRERETQYF.